The present TCR beta chain was sequenced within a study of graft-versus-host responses after intestinal transplantation. For the study at large: Grafts were multivisceral, liver-intestinal, or isolated intestinal. Induction using anti-thymocyte globulin, followed by tacrolimus and steroids for two to three years, was given to all recipients.

This clone appeared a single time. Antigen: not known. Whole-study findings and limits: Elevated graft-versus-host to host-versus-graft clonal ratios in allografts were recorded for patients with graft-donor T cell macrochimerism. Recipient marrow showed GvH clones, some seen first in ileum or blood.

This CDR3 has 17 residues. The germline gives CDR1 SEHNR, CDR2 FQNEAQ (reference sequence). J lost 1 base, V lost 0 bases, and 8 bases had no gene match. Libraries were prepared by immunoSEQ multiplex PCR; TCRdb keeps only in-frame clonotypes and omits some of them. The table shows around 90,000 clones, with over 85% occurring only once. Source: unstimulated CD4+ T cells sorted from spleen or lymph node cells, taken before intestinal transplant. The sequence came from a human donor who received an intestinal transplant. J is TRBJ2-7 and V is TRBV7-9; 8 bases are shared with TRBD1. The CDR3 is CASSLARGDRRSYEQYF. The DNA of the CDR3 is TGTGCCAGCAGCTTAGCGCGAGGGGACAGGCGTTCCTACGAGCAGTACTTC.